This entry features one T cell receptor beta chain sequence. Its specificity is not known. CDR1 and CDR2 from the germline V gene are KGHSH and LQKENI. With 4 bases removed from V and 3 bases from J, the gap between germline ends came to 18 bases. The length of the CDR3 is 16 residues. The data are from a study of graft-versus-host responses after intestinal transplantation. The repertoire was sequenced with immunoSEQ multiplex PCR; TCRdb's copy has only in-frame clones and lacks some. Of about 41,000 clones in the sample, 85% to 95% were seen once. The TCR sequence derives from a human donor who was the organ donor for an intestinal transplant. This chain connects TRBV18 to TRBJ1-2; perhaps TRBD1 as D (6 bases). The sample consisted of unstimulated CD8+ T cells sorted from spleen or lymph node cells, taken before transplant. CDR3 loop: CASSLFEQGDHYGYTF. In DNA, the CDR3 is TGTGCCAGCTCACTATTCGAACAGGGAGATCACTATGGCTACACCTTC.